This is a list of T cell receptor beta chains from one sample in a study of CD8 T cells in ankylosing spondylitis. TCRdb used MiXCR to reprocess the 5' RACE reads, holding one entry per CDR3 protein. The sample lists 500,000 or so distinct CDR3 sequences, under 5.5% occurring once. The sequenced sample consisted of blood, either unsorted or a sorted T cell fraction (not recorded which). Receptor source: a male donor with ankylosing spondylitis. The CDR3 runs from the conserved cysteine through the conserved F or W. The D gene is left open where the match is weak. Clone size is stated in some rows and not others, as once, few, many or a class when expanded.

CASPRTDGELFF,TGTGCCAGCCCCCGAACCGACGGGGAGCTGTTTTTT,TRBV7-8,TRBJ2-2,NA,many
CSVGTGTMNTEAFF,TGCAGTGTAGGGACAGGGACTATGAACACTGAAGCTTTCTTT,TRBV20-1,TRBJ1-1,TRBD1,many
CASSQETGAGNTIYF,TGTGCCAGCAGCCAAGAGACAGGGGCTGGAAACACCATATATTTT,TRBV4-2,TRBJ1-3,TRBD1,many
CASSLGGPGTEAFF,TGTGCCAGCAGCTTAGGGGGCCCCGGGACTGAAGCTTTCTTT,TRBV11-2,TRBJ1-1,NA,few
CASSRAGTTYYEQYF,TGTGCCAGCAGCCGAGCCGGGACTACCTACTACGAGCAGTACTTC,TRBV6-2/TRBV6-3,TRBJ2-7,TRBD2,many
CASSRVQGARETQYF,TGCGCCAGCAGCCGAGTACAGGGGGCGCGAGAGACCCAGTACTTC,TRBV4-3,TRBJ2-5,TRBD1,many
CASSLGYRGTGQPQHF,TGTGCCAGCAGTTTAGGTTACAGAGGCACGGGACAGCCCCAGCATTTT,TRBV12-3/TRBV12-4,TRBJ1-5,NA,many
CASSAGQGNYGYTF,TGTGCCAGCAGCGCAGGACAGGGTAACTATGGCTACACCTTC,TRBV9,TRBJ1-2,TRBD1,many
CSARDPGQGGEKLFF,TGCAGTGCTAGAGATCCGGGGCAGGGAGGGGAAAAACTGTTTTTT,TRBV20-1,TRBJ1-4,NA,many
CASVAGAFYTDTQYF,TGTGCCAGCGTGGCGGGAGCATTTTATACAGATACGCAGTATTTT,TRBV28,TRBJ2-3,TRBD2,many
CASSPGGIYGYTF,TGTGCCAGCAGCCCCGGGGGGATCTATGGCTACACCTTC,TRBV7-9,TRBJ1-2,NA,many
CASSQTGGASPYEQYF,TGTGCCAGCAGCCAAACAGGGGGCGCTTCCCCATACGAGCAGTACTTC,TRBV7-3,TRBJ2-7,TRBD1,many
CASSLYPGYSNQPQHF,TGTGCCAGCAGTTTATATCCGGGTTATAGCAATCAGCCCCAGCATTTT,TRBV27,TRBJ1-5,NA,many
CASSDRGTTNEKLFF,TGTGCCAGCAGTGACAGGGGAACAACTAATGAAAAACTGTTTTTT,TRBV6-1,TRBJ1-4,NA,many
CASTRTGGDEQFF,TGCGCCAGCACTCGCACCGGGGGAGATGAGCAGTTCTTC,TRBV4-1,TRBJ2-1,NA,many
CASLRAYEQYF,TGTGCCAGCTTGAGGGCCTACGAGCAGTACTTC,TRBV28,TRBJ2-7,NA,NA
CASSLGTGMSNQPQHF,TGTGCCAGCAGCTTGGGGACAGGGATGAGCAATCAGCCCCAGCATTTT,TRBV5-6,TRBJ1-5,TRBD1,NA
CASSPKRSTDTQYF,TGTGCCAGCAGCCCTAAGCGGAGCACAGATACGCAGTATTTT,TRBV3-1,TRBJ2-3,NA,many
CASSPPTGEQFF,TGTGCCAGCTCACCACCCACAGGGGAGCAGTTCTTC,TRBV18,TRBJ2-1,NA,NA
CSASPDRRYEKLFF,TGCAGTGCTAGCCCCGACAGGAGGTACGAAAAACTGTTTTTT,TRBV20-1,TRBJ1-4,NA,NA
CSASYGTSGHYEQYF,TGCAGTGCTAGTTATGGGACTAGCGGCCACTACGAGCAGTACTTC,TRBV20-1,TRBJ2-7,TRBD2,NA
CASSLVAAEPGETQYF,TGTGCCAGCAGCTTAGTTGCGGCGGAACCAGGGGAGACCCAGTACTTC,TRBV11-3,TRBJ2-5,NA,many
CASSPGAADTQYF,TGTGCCAGCTCACCAGGGGCGGCAGATACGCAGTATTTT,TRBV18,TRBJ2-3,NA,many
CASSPHRGVNTEAFF,TGTGCCAGCAGCCCCCATCGGGGAGTGAACACTGAAGCTTTCTTT,TRBV7-9,TRBJ1-1,NA,many
CASSLIPERNEQFF,TGTGCCAGCAGTTTAATCCCCGAGCGCAATGAGCAGTTCTTC,TRBV28,TRBJ2-1,NA,few
CASSIEGIMNTEAFF,TGTGCCAGCAGCATCGAGGGGATTATGAACACTGAAGCTTTCTTT,TRBV5-6,TRBJ1-1,NA,many
CSAQPGAGWHHF,TGCAGTGCTCAGCCGGGGGCCGGGTGGCACCACTTT,TRBV20-1,TRBJ1-6,NA,few